These 6 T cell receptor beta chains were sequenced from one sample in a study of CD8+CD57+ T cells in acquired aplastic anemia. TCR beta VDJ combinations and CDR3 sequences were profiled from genomic DNA. Each CDR3 protein gets one entry after TCRdb re-called the reads with MiXCR. Counted here are fewer than 200,000 distinct CDR3 sequences, 35% to 55% occurring once; the ten biggest clones make up 0.85% to 1.3%. The specimen was sorted CD4+, CD8+, or CD8+CD57+ T cells (not recorded which) from PBMCs. These receptors came from a human donor in good health.

Only a few counts were recorded for this clonotype. The chain carries TRBV19 and TRBJ1-1, with 8 bases lining up with TRBD1. Unmatched junction bases numbered 1, after V lost 3 bases and J lost 1 base. Germline lookup yields CDR1 LNHDA and CDR2 SQIVND (reference sequence). This CDR3 spans 14 amino acids. The CDR3 nucleotides are TGTGCCAGTAGTATTGGGACAGGGAACACTGAAGCTTTCTTT. This sequence encodes CASSIGTGNTEAFF.

This sequence joins TRBV9 and TRBJ2-5; D might be TRBD2 (5 bases). The CDR3 consists of 13 residues. V was trimmed by 0 bases and J by 5 bases, leaving 8 bases between them. Germline loops: CDR1 SGDLS, CDR2 YYNGEE. CDR3 residues: CASSVDGVETQYF. The DNA of the CDR3 is TGTGCCAGCAGCGTAGACGGGGTGGAGACCCAGTACTTC. The full variable domain, its missing parts supplied by reference TRBV9 and TRBJ2-5, is DSGVTQTPKHLITATGQRVTLRCSPRSGDLSVYWYQQSLDQGLQFLIQYYNGEERAKGNILERFSAQQFPDLHSELNLSSLELGDSALYFCASSVDGVETQYFGPGTRLLVL.

There are many counts of this clonotype. V usage is TRBV6-1 and J usage is TRBJ1-5; D unresolved. CDR3 length: 15 residues. The V end lost 5 bases, the J end lost 7 bases, and 18 bases lay between the germline ends. The germline V gene encodes CDR1 MNHNS and CDR2 SASEGT. The DNA for the CDR3 is TGTGCCAGCAGTCCCGAACAACGGGCGGGACAGCCCCAGCATTTT. Translating it yields CASSPEQRAGQPQHF.

At least ten counts were recorded for this clonotype. This sequence joins TRBV20-1 and TRBJ2-5; 9 bases line up with TRBD1. CDR3 size: 14 residues. With 4 bases clipped from V and 1 base from J, the junction kept 4 bases outside the gene matches. From germline, CDR1 is DFQATT and CDR2 SNEGSKA (reference sequence). DNA of the CDR3: TGCAGTGCTAAAGGGACAGGGTCCCAAGAGACCCAGTACTTC. The encoded protein is CSAKGTGSQETQYF.

The CDR3 sequence is CASSPGKGGETQYF. The CDR3, as DNA: TGTGCCAGCAGCCCCGGGAAGGGCGGGGAGACCCAGTACTTC. The chain is built from TRBV11-3 and TRBJ2-5; possibly TRBD2 for D (5 bases). Trimming removed 5 bases at V and 5 bases at J, with 15 bases between. Germline CDR1 SGHNT, CDR2 YENEEA. The CDR3 runs to 14 residues.

V gene TRBV10-3 combines with J gene TRBJ2-7, with 7 bases aligning to TRBD1. Trimming cost V 6 bases and J 2 bases; bases outside gene matches: 10. Germline loops: CDR1 ENHRY, CDR2 SYGVKD. The length of the CDR3 is 15 residues. The DNA for the CDR3 is TGTGCCATCAGCCCTGACAGGGCAAGAGCCTACGAGCAGTACTTC. It encodes CAISPDRARAYEQYF.